This T cell receptor (beta chain) was retrieved from a study of blood T cell repertoires in COVID-19. Authors' processing steps: Nucleated cell number was recorded as an estimate derived from reference gene primer amplification. This table comes from immunoSEQ multiplex PCR, and its TCRdb copy is limited to in-frame clones, with some not included. V and J calls and clone size are copied from that table; D and trimming were computed from the DNA. The sample carries fewer than 400,000 clones, under 90% recorded once. J was trimmed by 9 bases and V by 4 bases; bases with no gene match: 4. The CDR3 totals 12 residues.

This sequence was found in a woman under 40 with COVID-19, enrolled during active disease. The rearrangement joins TRBV23-1 to TRBJ2-7; 9 bases fit TRBD1. TRBV23-1 is recorded as an ORF, its role being uncertain. The sequenced sample consisted of peripheral blood. CDR3 amino acids: CASSRDRVAQYF. CDR3 in DNA: TGCGCCAGCAGTCGGGACAGGGTGGCGCAGTACTTC.